This is a list of T cell receptor beta chains from one sample in a study of T cell responses to AZD1222 COVID-19 vaccine. Measured with immunoSEQ multiplex PCR; TCRdb has only the in-frame clones, and not every one. The table has about 110,000 clones, roughly 90% seen once. The material was peripheral blood, obtained 28 days after the second AZD1222 dose. Receptors were obtained from an adult who received the AZD1222 COVID-19 vaccine. Each CDR3 is given without its conserved first and last residue.

cdr3_aa,j_call,v_call
ASSLSRGGQPQH,TRBJ1-5,TRBV28
ASSQPTGRHGYT,TRBJ1-2,TRBV4-1
ASSLIRQGGRMDSNQPQH,TRBJ1-5,TRBV28
ASTVTGGPVEQF,TRBJ2-1,TRBV27
ASSSGQGYYEQY,TRBJ2-7,TRBV28
ASSFLGRGGYT,TRBJ1-2,TRBV28
ASRPDRANEKLF,TRBJ1-4,TRBV2
ASSYRDRYEQY,TRBJ2-7,TRBV6-5
ASSLTSSEQY,TRBJ2-7,TRBV14
ASSQGASGSYEQY,TRBJ2-7,TRBV3-1/TRBV3-2
ASRGQGPNQPQH,TRBJ1-5,TRBV4-1
AISEGGGPYEQY,TRBJ2-7,TRBV10-3
ASSPALGASIQY,TRBJ2-4,TRBV28
ATSDPRTVTETQY,TRBJ2-5,TRBV24-1
ASGQRSYEQY,TRBJ2-7,TRBV13
ASSLGLDSTDTQY,TRBJ2-3,TRBV7-9
ASGGAGSDTQY,TRBJ2-3,TRBV27
ASSLLDTQY,TRBJ2-3,TRBV28
ASSLGGVVPYEQY,TRBJ2-7,TRBV7-2
ASSLMGQDYGYT,TRBJ1-2,TRBV5-1
ASSLGSGVWEKLF,TRBJ1-4,TRBV11-2
ASSRQGAYNEQF,TRBJ2-1,TRBV7-6
ASSKQGTQNTEAF,TRBJ1-1,TRBV2
ASSPQGIGNEKLF,TRBJ1-4,TRBV28
ASSLGLAPDTQY,TRBJ2-3,TRBV7-9
ASSLGQPGFQNEQF,TRBJ2-1,TRBV6-6
ASSQGLQNYGYT,TRBJ1-2,TRBV14
ASSLEGGEYNEQF,TRBJ2-1,TRBV5-1
ASSDGTRNYEQY,TRBJ2-7,TRBV6-1
ASRPGTGINQPQH,TRBJ1-5,TRBV28
ASSDGGTYEQY,TRBJ2-7,TRBV10-1
ASSLATSTGELF,TRBJ2-2,TRBV7-9
ASSPGTGPQY,TRBJ2-5,TRBV3-1/TRBV3-2
ASSPVNRGLSYPEAF,TRBJ1-1,TRBV5-4
ATSDKGTGHNEQF,TRBJ2-1,TRBV24-1
ASSLTPGLAYEQY,TRBJ2-7,TRBV28
ASSIDSPGQGYEQY,TRBJ2-7,TRBV19
ASSLYTGYYEQY,TRBJ2-7,TRBV27
SASQPFGQY,TRBJ2-7,TRBV20-1
ASSLAGDIGEQY,TRBJ2-7,TRBV7-6
ASSFRAGTSTDTQY,TRBJ2-3,TRBV5-1